The present TCR beta chain was sequenced within a study of blood T cell repertoires in COVID-19. Germline lookup yields CDR1 MNHEY and CDR2 SVGAGI. The CDR3 consists of 15 residues. After removal of 6 bases from V and 3 bases from J, the junction contained 7 bases not matched to a gene. TCRdb keeps only in-frame clones here, not all; method: immunoSEQ multiplex PCR. The sample includes about 170,000 clones, more than 75% of them seen just once. The sequence derives from a man younger than 35 with active or convalescent COVID-19. The chain has TRBV6-5 and TRBJ1-4; 7 bases map to TRBD1. The sequenced material came from peripheral blood. In DNA, the CDR3 is TGTGCCAGCAGCTACGGGGACAGCTCTAATGAAAAACTGTTTTTT. Translation: CASSYGDSSNEKLFF.